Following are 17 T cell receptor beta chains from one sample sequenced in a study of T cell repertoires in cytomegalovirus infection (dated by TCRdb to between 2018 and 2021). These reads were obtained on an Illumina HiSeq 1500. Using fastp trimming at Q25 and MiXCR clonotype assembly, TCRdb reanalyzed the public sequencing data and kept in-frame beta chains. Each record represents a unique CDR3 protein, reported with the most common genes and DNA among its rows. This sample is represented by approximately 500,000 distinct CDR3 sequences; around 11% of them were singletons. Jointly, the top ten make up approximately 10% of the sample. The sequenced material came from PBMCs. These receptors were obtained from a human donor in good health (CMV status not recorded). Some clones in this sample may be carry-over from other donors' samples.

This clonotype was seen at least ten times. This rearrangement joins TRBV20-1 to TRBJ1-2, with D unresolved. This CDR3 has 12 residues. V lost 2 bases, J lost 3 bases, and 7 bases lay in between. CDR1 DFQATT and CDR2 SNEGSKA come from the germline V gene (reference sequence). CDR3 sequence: CSARPGDYGYTF. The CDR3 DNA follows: TGCAGTGCTAGACCCGGGGACTATGGCTACACCTTC.

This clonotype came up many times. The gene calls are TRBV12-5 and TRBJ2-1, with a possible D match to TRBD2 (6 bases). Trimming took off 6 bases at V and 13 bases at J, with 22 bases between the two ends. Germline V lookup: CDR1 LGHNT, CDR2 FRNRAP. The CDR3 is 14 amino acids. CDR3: CASGRAGPREEQFF. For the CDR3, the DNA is TGTGCTAGTGGACGAGCGGGTCCCCGGGAAGAACAGTTCTTC.

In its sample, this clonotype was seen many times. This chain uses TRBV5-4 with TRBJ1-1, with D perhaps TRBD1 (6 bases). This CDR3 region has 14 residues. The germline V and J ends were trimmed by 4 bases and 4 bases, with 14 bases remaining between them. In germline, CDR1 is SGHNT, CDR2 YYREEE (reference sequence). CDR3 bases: TGTGCCAGCAGCCCCGGGGGGCTGGGCACTGAAGCTTTCTTT. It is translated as CASSPGGLGTEAFF.

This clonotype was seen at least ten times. The CDR3 bases are TGTGCCAGCAGCCAAGGCAGTTCTGGGGCCAACGTCCTGACTTTC. This codes for CASSQGSSGANVLTF. This chain links TRBV4-2 with TRBJ2-6; no firm D call. V gave up 1 base and J gave up 1 base, with 5 bases separating them. The germline CDR1 and CDR2 sequences are LGHNA and YNFKEQ. The CDR3 is 15 residues long.

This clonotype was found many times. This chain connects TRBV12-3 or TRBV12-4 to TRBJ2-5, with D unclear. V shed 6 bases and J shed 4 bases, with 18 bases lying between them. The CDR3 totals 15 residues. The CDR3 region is CASRPSAAGRETQYF. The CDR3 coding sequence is TGTGCCAGCAGGCCCTCGGCGGCAGGTCGAGAGACCCAGTACTTC.

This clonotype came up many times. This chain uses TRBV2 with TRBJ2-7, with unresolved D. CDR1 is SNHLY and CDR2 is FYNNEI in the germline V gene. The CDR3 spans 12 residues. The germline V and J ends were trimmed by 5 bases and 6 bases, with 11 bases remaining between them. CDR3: CASSTELIEQYF. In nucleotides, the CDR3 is TGTGCCAGCAGTACAGAGCTTATCGAGCAGTACTTC.

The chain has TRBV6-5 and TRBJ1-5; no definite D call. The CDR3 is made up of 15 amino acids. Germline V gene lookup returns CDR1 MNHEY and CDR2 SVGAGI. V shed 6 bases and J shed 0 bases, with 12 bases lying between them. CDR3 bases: TGTGCCAGCAGACCCGGAGGGCTTAGCAATCAGCCCCAGCATTTT. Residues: CASRPGGLSNQPQHF.

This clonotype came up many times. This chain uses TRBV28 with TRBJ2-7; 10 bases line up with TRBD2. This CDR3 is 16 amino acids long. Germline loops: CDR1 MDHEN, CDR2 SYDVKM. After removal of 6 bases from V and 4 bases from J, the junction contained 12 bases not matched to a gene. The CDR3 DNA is TGTGCCAGCAGCACCCTTGTAGCGGGAGGCCGGTACGAGCAGTACTTC. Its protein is CASSTLVAGGRYEQYF. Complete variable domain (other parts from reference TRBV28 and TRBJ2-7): DVKVTQSSRYLVKRTGEKVFLECVQDMDHENMFWYRQDPGLGLRLIYFSYDVKMKEKGDIPEGYSVSREKKERFSLILESASTNQTSMYLCASSTLVAGGRYEQYFGPGTRLTVT.

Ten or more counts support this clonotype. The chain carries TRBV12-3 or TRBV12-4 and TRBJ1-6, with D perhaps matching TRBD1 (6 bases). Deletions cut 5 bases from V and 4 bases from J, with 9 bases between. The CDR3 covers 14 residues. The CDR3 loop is CASSRTAYNSPLHF. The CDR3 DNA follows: TGTGCCAGCAGTCGGACAGCTTATAATTCACCCCTCCACTTT.

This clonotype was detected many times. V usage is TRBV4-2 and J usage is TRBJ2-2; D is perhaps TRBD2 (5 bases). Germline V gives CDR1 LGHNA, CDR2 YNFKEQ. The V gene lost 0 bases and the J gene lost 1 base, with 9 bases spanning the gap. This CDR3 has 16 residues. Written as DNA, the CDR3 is TGTGCCAGCAGCCAAGAATCCAGCGGGAACACCGGGGAGCTGTTTTTT. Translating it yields CASSQESSGNTGELFF.

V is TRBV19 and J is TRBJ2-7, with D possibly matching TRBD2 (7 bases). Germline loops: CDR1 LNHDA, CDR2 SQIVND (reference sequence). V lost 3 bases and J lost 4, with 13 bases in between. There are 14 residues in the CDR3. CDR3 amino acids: CASSIAGAAYEQYF. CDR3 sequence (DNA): TGTGCCAGTAGTATTGCGGGGGCCGCATACGAGCAGTACTTC.

The DNA of the CDR3 is TGTGCCAGCAGCGCCAGGGTTGGAGGCTACACCTTC. Protein sequence: CASSARVGGYTF. The gene calls are TRBV9 and TRBJ1-2, with TRBD1 as a possible D gene (5 bases). Germline CDR1 is SGDLS and CDR2 is YYNGEE. The V gene lost 3 bases and the J gene lost 8 bases, with 11 bases spanning the gap. CDR3 length equals 12 residues.

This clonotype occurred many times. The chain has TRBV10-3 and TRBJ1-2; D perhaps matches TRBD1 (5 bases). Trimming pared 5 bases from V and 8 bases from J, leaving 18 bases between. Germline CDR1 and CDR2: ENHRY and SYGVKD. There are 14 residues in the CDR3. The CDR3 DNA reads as TGTGCCATCAGTCCTTCCGGGACGGCCTCGGGCTACACCTTC. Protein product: CAISPSGTASGYTF.

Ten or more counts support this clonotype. The CDR3 DNA follows: TGTGCCAGCAGTTTCGGCACAGGGTTGAACACTGAAGCTTTCTTT. Translation: CASSFGTGLNTEAFF. The rearrangement links TRBV28 to TRBJ1-1; tentatively, D is TRBD1 (6 bases). The germline gives CDR1 MDHEN, CDR2 SYDVKM. V lost 3 bases and J 0 bases, leaving 11 bases between the germline ends. The CDR3 totals 15 residues.

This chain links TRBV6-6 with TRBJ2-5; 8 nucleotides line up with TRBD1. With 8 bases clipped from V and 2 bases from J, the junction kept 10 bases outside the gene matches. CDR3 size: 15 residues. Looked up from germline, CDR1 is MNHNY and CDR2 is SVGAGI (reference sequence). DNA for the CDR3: TGTGCCAGCTCTCGGGACAGGCAAACTCAAGAGACCCAGTACTTC. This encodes CASSRDRQTQETQYF.

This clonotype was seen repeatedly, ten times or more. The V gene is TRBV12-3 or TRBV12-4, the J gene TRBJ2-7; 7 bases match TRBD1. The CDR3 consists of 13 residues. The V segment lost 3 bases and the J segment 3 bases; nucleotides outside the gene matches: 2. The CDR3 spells CASSFGTDYEQYF. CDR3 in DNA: TGTGCCAGCAGTTTTGGGACAGACTACGAGCAGTACTTC.

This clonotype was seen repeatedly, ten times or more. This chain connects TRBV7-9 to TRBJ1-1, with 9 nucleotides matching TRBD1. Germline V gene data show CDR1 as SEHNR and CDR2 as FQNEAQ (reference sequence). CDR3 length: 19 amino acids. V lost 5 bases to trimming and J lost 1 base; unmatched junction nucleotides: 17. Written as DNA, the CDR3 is TGTGCCAGCAGCCCCACCGCCGGGACAGGGAGTTATCGGAACACTGAAGCTTTCTTT. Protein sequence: CASSPTAGTGSYRNTEAFF.